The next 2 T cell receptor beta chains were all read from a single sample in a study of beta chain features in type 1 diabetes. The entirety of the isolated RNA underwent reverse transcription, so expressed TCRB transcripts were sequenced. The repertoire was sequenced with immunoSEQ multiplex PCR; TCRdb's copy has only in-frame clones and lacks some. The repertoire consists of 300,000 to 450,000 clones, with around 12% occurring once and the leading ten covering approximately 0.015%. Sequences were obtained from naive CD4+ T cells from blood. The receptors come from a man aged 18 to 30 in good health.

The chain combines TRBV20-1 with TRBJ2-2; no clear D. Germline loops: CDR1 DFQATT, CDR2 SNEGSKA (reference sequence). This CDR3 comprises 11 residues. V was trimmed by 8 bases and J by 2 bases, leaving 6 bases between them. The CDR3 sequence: CSFYNTGELFF. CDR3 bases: TGCAGTTTCTACAACACCGGGGAGCTGTTTTTT.

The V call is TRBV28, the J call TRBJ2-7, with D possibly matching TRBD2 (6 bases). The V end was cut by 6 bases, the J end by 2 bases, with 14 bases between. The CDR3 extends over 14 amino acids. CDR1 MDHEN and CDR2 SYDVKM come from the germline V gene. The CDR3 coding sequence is TGTGCCAGCAGGGTGGCGGGGTCTGCCTACGAGCAGTACTTC. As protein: CASRVAGSAYEQYF.